These 30 T cell receptor beta chains were all obtained from the same sample, sequenced in a study of CD8 T cells in ankylosing spondylitis. Study observations and caveats: Typical of ankylosing spondylitis blood, it appeared, was a TCR beta motif of roughly eight highly homologous variants.

From the 5' RACE reads, TCRdb called clonotypes with MiXCR, one entry per CDR3 protein. The data contain 350,000 or so distinct CDR3 sequences, roughly 8% of them singletons. Antigens for these TCRs are unknown. The sequencing input was blood, either unsorted or a sorted T cell fraction (not recorded which). These receptors came from a male donor with ankylosing spondylitis.

The gene calls are TRBV5-1 and TRBJ2-5; TRBD2 matches 7 bases. The V gene end was trimmed by 2 bases and the J gene end by 5 bases; junction bases not matched to a gene: 9. The CDR3 extends over 15 amino acids. Germline CDR1 is SGHRS and CDR2 is YFSETQ. The CDR3 bases are TGCGCCAGCAGCTTCTATCCCGGGAGGCTGGAGACCCAGTACTTC. Protein product: CASSFYPGRLETQYF.

The chain carries TRBV29-1 and TRBJ2-2; 13 positions match TRBD2. V lost 6 bases and J lost 3; bases outside the gene matches: 7. Germline V gene data show CDR1 as SQVTM and CDR2 as ANQGSEA. The CDR3 contains 16 residues. This chain's CDR3 is CSVTGLAGVDTGELFF. The CDR3 DNA sequence: TGCAGCGTAACCGGACTAGCGGGAGTGGACACCGGGGAGCTGTTTTTT.

The chain employs TRBV27 and TRBJ2-1; TRBD2 matches 9 bases. Germline CDR1 and CDR2: MNHEY and SMNVEV (reference sequence). CDR3 length: 17 amino acids. V lost 8 bases and J lost 8; bases outside the gene matches: 19. This CDR3 is CASRGRAFYYYFHEQFF. In DNA form, the CDR3 reads TGTGCCAGCCGCGGGAGGGCCTTCTACTACTACTTCCATGAGCAGTTCTTC.

In its sample, this clonotype was seen a few times. This rearrangement joins TRBV20-1 to TRBJ2-2; TRBD1 might be the D (6 bases). The V and J ends lost 2 bases and 1 base respectively, with 14 bases between them. Germline V lookup: CDR1 DFQATT, CDR2 SNEGSKA (reference sequence). The CDR3 spans 16 residues. CDR3 sequence reads: CSARPRDIGNTGELFF. The DNA of the CDR3 is TGCAGTGCTAGACCCAGGGACATAGGGAACACCGGGGAGCTGTTTTTT.

A few counts support this clonotype. The V call is TRBV4-2, the J call TRBJ2-3; TRBD2 agrees at 9 bases. This CDR3 spans 15 amino acids. Looked up from germline, CDR1 is LGHNA and CDR2 is YNFKEQ. The junction had 3 bases not matched to a gene; V was cut back by 1 base and J by 4 bases. The CDR3 DNA reads as TGTGCCAGCAGCCAAGGTAGCGGGAGCGCAGATACGCAGTATTTT. It translates to CASSQGSGSADTQYF.

This clonotype was recorded a few times. This chain joins TRBV12-3 or TRBV12-4 and TRBJ2-1, with 15 bases lining up with TRBD2. V was pared by 5 bases and J by 7 bases, with 9 bases of the junction left unmatched. The CDR3 sequence is 17 residues long. The CDR3 sequence: CASSVPGLAGGKNEQFF. The DNA for the CDR3 is TGTGCCAGCAGTGTACCGGGACTAGCGGGAGGCAAAAATGAGCAGTTCTTC.

This chain connects TRBV11-3 to TRBJ2-7; a weak D match, TRBD2 (5 bases). With 3 bases removed from V and 2 bases from J, the gap between germline ends came to 11 bases. The germline V gene has CDR1 SGHNT and CDR2 YENEEA. CDR3 size: 14 residues. The CDR3 here is CASSFQRQTYEQYF. CDR3 in DNA: TGTGCCAGCAGCTTTCAGCGGCAGACCTACGAGCAGTACTTC.

This clonotype was counted a few times. DNA for the CDR3: TGTGCCAGCAGTTACCACCCCCGGGGGGCTGGTGAAAAACTGTTTTTT. Its protein product is CASSYHPRGAGEKLFF. V and J are TRBV6-5 and TRBJ1-4, with D maybe TRBD1 (6 bases). The CDR3 loop spans 16 amino acids. Germline V CDR1 and CDR2: MNHEY, SVGAGI. Trimming cost V 2 bases and J 7 bases, with 17 bases left between them.

This clonotype was detected only a few times. The genes are TRBV2 and TRBJ1-5; D unresolved. V lost 7 bases and J 2 bases, leaving 15 bases between the germline ends. Germline V CDR1 and CDR2: SNHLY, FYNNEI. CDR3 length: 15 amino acids. CDR3 DNA: TGTGCCAGCAAGTTACAGACAACGGGCAATCAGCCCCAGCATTTT. Translating gives CASKLQTTGNQPQHF.

The rearrangement links TRBV7-3 to TRBJ2-1; 7 nucleotides match TRBD2. The V gene's germline CDR1 is SGHTA and CDR2 FQGTGA. V lost 4 bases, J lost 7 bases, and 7 bases stayed unmatched. This CDR3 has 14 amino acids. DNA for the CDR3: TGTGCCAGCAGCTCCGGGGGGTCTAAGAATGAGCAGTTCTTC. This encodes CASSSGGSKNEQFF.

CDR3 sequence reads: CASSFDQNNEQFF. CDR3 bases: TGCGCCAGCAGCTTTGACCAGAATAATGAGCAGTTCTTC. J is TRBJ2-1 and V is TRBV5-1; no clear D gene. V was pared by 2 bases and J by 7 bases, with 10 bases between. Germline values: CDR1 SGHRS, CDR2 YFSETQ. CDR3 length: 13 amino acids.

V and J are TRBV7-9 and TRBJ1-1; D perhaps matches TRBD1 (5 bases). The CDR3 totals 13 residues. Trimming cost V 5 bases and J 5 bases, with 12 bases left between them. Germline CDR1 SEHNR, CDR2 FQNEAQ (reference sequence). CDR3 DNA sequence: TGTGCCAGCAGCGGTGCAGGGATGACTGAAGCTTTCTTT. This gives the protein CASSGAGMTEAFF.

This clonotype was seen a handful of times. The junction does not match germline at one end; this may be a read error. The rearrangement links TRBV12-3 or TRBV12-4 to TRBJ2-3; 7 nucleotides align to TRBD2. The CDR3 has 15 amino acids. CDR3 sequence (DNA): TGTGCCAGCAGTCTAGCGGATACGAGCACAGATACGCAGTATTTT. Its protein is CASSLADTSTDTQYF.

This clonotype was seen ten or more times. The J gene is TRBJ2-2, the V gene TRBV20-1, with D possibly TRBD1 on 5 matching bases. Per germline, CDR1 DFQATT and CDR2 SNEGSKA (reference sequence). CDR3 length equals 14 residues. V lost 6 bases and J 1 base, leaving 12 bases between the germline ends. The CDR3 region has the DNA TGCAGTGCCGAGCTAACAGGGAACACCGGGGAGCTGTTTTTT. The encoded protein is CSAELTGNTGELFF.

The chain carries TRBV29-1 and TRBJ2-2; 8 bases are a match to TRBD2. The CDR3 extends over 14 amino acids. Germline V gene sequence: CDR1 SQVTM, CDR2 ANQGSEA. Unmatched junction bases numbered 8, after V lost 5 bases and J lost 6 bases. The CDR3 bases are TGCAGCGTTCGGCTAGCGGGTTCCGCCGGGGAGCTGTTTTTT. Translated, it gives CSVRLAGSAGELFF.

This sequence joins TRBV4-1 and TRBJ2-3; 8 nucleotides agree with TRBD2. The CDR3 totals 17 residues. Germline-derived CDR1 and CDR2 are MGHRA and YSYEKL. V lost 4 bases to trimming and J lost 2 bases; unmatched junction nucleotides: 11. CDR3 DNA: TGCGCCAGCAGCCGACGAGGACTAGCTGACCTCACAGATACGCAGTATTTT. Translated, it gives CASSRRGLADLTDTQYF.

V gene TRBV7-9 combines with J gene TRBJ1-1; D is unclear. Trimming shortened V by 6 bases and J by 4 bases, and 12 bases separated the two germline ends. The germline V gene has CDR1 SEHNR and CDR2 FQNEAQ (reference sequence). CDR3 length: 13 residues. The CDR3: CASSFLGGTEAFF. DNA for the CDR3: TGTGCCAGCAGTTTTCTCGGAGGCACTGAAGCTTTCTTT.

This clonotype was recorded at least ten times. The rearrangement uses TRBV14 and TRBJ1-6; a possible D gene is TRBD1 (6 bases). CDR3 length: 12 residues. Trimming left V 4 bases short and J 14 bases short, with 12 bases between. Germline assignment: CDR1 SGHDN and CDR2 FVKESK. The CDR3 loop is CASSLRGITLHF. For the CDR3, the DNA is TGTGCCAGCAGCCTAAGGGGGATAACCCTCCACTTT.

A few counts support this clonotype. CDR3 in amino acids: CASSQDSPLAKNIQYF. The CDR3 nucleotides read TGTGCCAGCAGTCAAGACAGTCCGCTAGCCAAAAACATTCAGTACTTC. The chain recombines TRBV6-2 or TRBV6-3 with TRBJ2-4, with D possibly matching TRBD1 (5 bases). Germline CDR1 MNHEY, CDR2 SVGEGT. This CDR3 is 16 amino acids long. With 5 bases removed from V and 0 bases from J, the gap between germline ends came to 14 bases.

This clonotype was recorded at least ten times. V and J are TRBV7-9 and TRBJ1-1, with D possibly being TRBD1 (5 bases). V lost 1 base and J lost 1, with 10 bases in between. The CDR3 is 15 residues long. Germline values: CDR1 SEHNR, CDR2 FQNEAQ (reference sequence). CDR3 region: CASSLEGLRNTEAFF. Here the CDR3 DNA reads TGTGCCAGCAGCTTAGAGGGGTTGCGGAACACTGAAGCTTTCTTT.

This clonotype was recorded a few times. The V and J genes are TRBV7-9 and TRBJ1-1; D is ambiguous. CDR3 length: 13 amino acids. V lost 5 bases and J 5 bases, leaving 12 bases between the germline ends. The germline gives CDR1 SEHNR, CDR2 FQNEAQ (reference sequence). CDR3 amino acids: CASSRTGLTEAFF. In DNA form, the CDR3 reads TGTGCCAGCAGCCGCACGGGCCTTACTGAAGCTTTCTTT. The complete variable domain, with remaining parts taken from reference TRBV7-9 and TRBJ1-1, reads DTGVSQNPRHKITKRGQNVTFRCDPISEHNRLYWYRQTLGQGPEFLTYFQNEAQLEKSRLLSDRFSAERPKGSFSTLEIQRTEQGDSAMYLCASSRTGLTEAFFGQGTRLTVV.

The chain carries TRBV7-9 and TRBJ2-3, with TRBD2 identical over 12 bases. This CDR3 has 16 residues. CDR1 and CDR2 (germline): SEHNR, FQNEAQ (reference sequence). The junction had 4 bases not matched to a gene; V was cut back by 1 base and J by 5 bases. The CDR3 region has the DNA TGTGCCAGCAGCTTAGGACTAGCGGGAGTTGGAGATACGCAGTATTTT. The encoded protein is CASSLGLAGVGDTQYF.

This clonotype was observed many times. The genes are TRBV20-1 and TRBJ1-6; TRBD1 is a possible D gene (5 bases). V lost 6 bases, J lost 6 bases, and 12 bases lay in between. The CDR3 loop spans 13 amino acids. CDR1 is DFQATT, CDR2 SNEGSKA, per germline (reference sequence). CDR3 nucleotide sequence: TGCAGTGCCAAGTGGGGCATTAATTCACCCCTCCACTTT. Translated: CSAKWGINSPLHF.

The V and J genes are TRBV28 and TRBJ2-3; either TRBD1 or TRBD2 may fit D (5 bases each). Trimming shortened V by 5 bases and J by 1 base, and 22 bases separated the two germline ends. The germline V gene encodes CDR1 MDHEN and CDR2 SYDVKM. This CDR3 contains 18 residues. This CDR3 reads CASSPSLVWDRRTDTQYF. The CDR3 nucleotides read TGTGCCAGCAGTCCAAGCTTGGTGTGGGACCGTCGCACAGATACGCAGTATTTT. Combining the CDR3 with reference TRBV28 and TRBJ2-3 gives the whole variable domain DVKVTQSSRYLVKRTGEKVFLECVQDMDHENMFWYRQDPGLGLRLIYFSYDVKMKEKGDIPEGYSVSREKKERFSLILESASTNQTSMYLCASSPSLVWDRRTDTQYFGPGTRLTVL.

This clonotype was seen only a few times. The chain carries TRBV7-6 and TRBJ2-2; D unresolved. Germline CDR1 is SGHVS and CDR2 is FNYEAQ. V lost 2 bases to trimming and J lost 6 bases, with 7 bases between them. The CDR3 is made up of 13 amino acids. The CDR3 DNA reads as TGTGCCAGCAGCTTAACCATTGCCGGGGAGCTGTTTTTT. Translated, it gives CASSLTIAGELFF. Drawing the rest from reference TRBV7-6 and TRBJ2-2, the complete variable domain is GAGVSQSPRYKVTKRGQDVALRCDPISGHVSLYWYRQALGQGPEFLTYFNYEAQQDKSGLPNDRFSAERPEGSISTLTIQRTEQRDSAMYRCASSLTIAGELFFGEGSRLTVL.

The chain couples TRBV10-3 to TRBJ2-1, with 9 bases identical to TRBD2. Germline V gene sequence: CDR1 ENHRY, CDR2 SYGVKD. The junction had 8 bases not matched to a gene; V was cut back by 6 bases and J by 8 bases. The CDR3 length is 14 residues. CDR3 sequence: CAIRPGLAVDEQFF. The CDR3 coding sequence is TGTGCCATCAGGCCGGGACTAGCAGTCGATGAGCAGTTCTTC.

This clonotype was counted at least ten times. The CDR3 DNA follows: TGTGCCAGCAGCTCCGTCTCTCTGAGCTCCTACAATGAGCAGTTCTTC. Its translation: CASSSVSLSSYNEQFF. The J gene is TRBJ2-1, the V gene TRBV13; D unresolved. The CDR3 sequence is 16 residues long. The V gene's germline CDR1 is PRHDT and CDR2 FYEKMQ (reference sequence). V was cut by 4 bases and J by 0 bases, with 13 bases left in between.

V is TRBV7-2 and J is TRBJ1-1; D is unresolved. The germline gives CDR1 SGHTA, CDR2 FQGNSA. This CDR3 comprises 13 residues. Trimming pared 4 bases from V and 6 bases from J, leaving 12 bases between. CDR3 in DNA: TGTGCCAGCAGCTGGCAACTTCGGGCTGAAGCTTTCTTT. As protein: CASSWQLRAEAFF.

The chain couples TRBV29-1 to TRBJ2-1; TRBD2 matches at 12 bases. Per germline, CDR1 SQVTM and CDR2 ANQGSEA. The V and J ends lost 7 bases and 2 bases, in that order; junction bases with no gene match: 6. This CDR3 contains 15 residues. CDR3 in amino acids: CSASTSGRPYNEQFF. The DNA of the CDR3 is TGCAGCGCCTCCACTAGCGGGAGGCCCTACAATGAGCAGTTCTTC.

This clonotype was counted ten times or more. V gene TRBV6-2 or TRBV6-3 combines with J gene TRBJ2-7, with 9 bases aligning to TRBD1. Germline trimming cut 6 bases from V and 4 bases from J; bases unmatched to any gene: 7. This CDR3 spans 14 amino acids. CDR1 and CDR2 (germline): MNHEY, SVGEGT. The CDR3 region has the DNA TGTGCCAGCAGCCGGACAGGGGTAGATTACGAGCAGTACTTC. Protein sequence: CASSRTGVDYEQYF.